These T cell receptor beta chains were read from a single sample in a study of radiotherapy plus CTLA-4 blockade in lung cancer. TCRdb keeps only in-frame clones here, not all; method: immunoSEQ multiplex PCR. In the table there are 30,000 or so clones, 70% to 75% of which are singletons. The sequenced sample was peripheral blood, obtained from a patient treated with radiotherapy plus ipilimumab. These receptor sequences come from a human donor with non-small cell lung cancer whose response to radiotherapy plus ipilimumab could not be evaluated. Both conserved end residues are part of each CDR3. A D gene is named only where the DNA matches it firmly. Not every row has a clone size; where given, it reads once, few, many or a size class.

D: TRBD2
V: TRBV5-4
size: NA
J: TRBJ2-3
DNA: TGTGCCAGCAGCTTCTTACTCGGACTAGCGGGAGCAGATACGCAGTATTTT
CDR3: CASSFLLGLAGADTQYF

D: TRBD1
V: TRBV6-5
size: few
J: TRBJ2-3
DNA: TGTGCCAGCAGAGGGACAGGGCGGGCAGATACGCAGTATTTT
CDR3: CASRGTGRADTQYF

D: TRBD2
V: TRBV18
size: NA
J: TRBJ2-7
DNA: TGTGCCAGCTCACCTTTCACTAGCGGCAACTCCTACGAGCAGTACTTC
CDR3: CASSPFTSGNSYEQYF

D: TRBD1
V: TRBV5-1
size: NA
J: TRBJ2-2
DNA: TGCGCCACCTCCCTAATGGGACAGGGTGACACCGGGGAGCTGTTTTTT
CDR3: CATSLMGQGDTGELFF

D: TRBD2
V: TRBV13
size: NA
J: TRBJ2-3
DNA: TGTGCCAGCAGTACAGCGGGAGTTGGTGATACGCAGTATTTT
CDR3: CASSTAGVGDTQYF

D: TRBD2
V: TRBV2
size: NA
J: TRBJ2-1
DNA: TGTGCCAGTACACGGGAGGGAGGATACAATGAGCAGTTCTTC
CDR3: CASTREGGYNEQFF

D: TRBD2
V: TRBV5-1
size: NA
J: TRBJ2-1
DNA: TGCGCCAGCAGAGGACGCGGGAGGGCCCGGGGTGAGCAGTTCTTC
CDR3: CASRGRGRARGEQFF

D: NA
V: TRBV7-2
size: NA
J: TRBJ2-1
DNA: TGTGCCAGCAGCCGGACAGCCAGAACCTCCTACAATGAGCAGTTCTTC
CDR3: CASSRTARTSYNEQFF

D: TRBD1
V: TRBV9
size: NA
J: TRBJ1-5
DNA: TGTGCCAGCAGCGCCGACGGACAGGGCAATCAGCCCCAGCATTTT
CDR3: CASSADGQGNQPQHF

D: NA
V: TRBV5-8
size: NA
J: TRBJ2-2
DNA: TGTGCCAGCAGCTTGAGGTGGTTCAGGTTGAGGGAGCTGTTTTTT
CDR3: CASSLRWFRLRELFF

D: NA
V: TRBV29-1
size: NA
J: TRBJ1-5
DNA: TGCAGCGTCCTGACAGATACCTATCAGCCCCAGCATTTT
CDR3: CSVLTDTYQPQHF

D: TRBD1
V: TRBV2
size: NA
J: TRBJ2-7
DNA: TGTGCCAGCAGTGGGTCCCGGGACAGGGGTTACGAGCAGTACTTC
CDR3: CASSGSRDRGYEQYF

D: TRBD2
V: TRBV7-9
size: few
J: TRBJ2-2
DNA: TGTGCCAGCAGCTTACTAGCGGGAGGTTCCGGGGAGCTGTTTTTT
CDR3: CASSLLAGGSGELFF

D: NA
V: TRBV11-2
size: NA
J: TRBJ1-1
DNA: TGTGCCAGCAGCTTGGGACAAACGAACACTGAAGCTTTCTTT
CDR3: CASSLGQTNTEAFF

D: TRBD1
V: TRBV28
size: NA
J: TRBJ1-1
DNA: TGTGCCAGCAGGGACCTAGGACAGGGGTCGACTGAAGCTTTCTTT
CDR3: CASRDLGQGSTEAFF

D: NA
V: TRBV4-1
size: NA
J: TRBJ1-1
DNA: TGCGCCAGCAGCTTTATGGAGGAAACTGAAGCTTTCTTT
CDR3: CASSFMEETEAFF

D: TRBD2
V: TRBV29-1
size: NA
J: TRBJ2-5
DNA: TGCAGCGCTCGCCCCGGACTAGCCACCGCAGAGACCCAGTACTTC
CDR3: CSARPGLATAETQYF

D: TRBD1
V: TRBV10-1
size: NA
J: TRBJ2-1
DNA: TGCGCCAGCAGTGGCCGGACAGGGGCTGGGCATGAGCAGTTCTTC
CDR3: CASSGRTGAGHEQFF

D: NA
V: TRBV7-2
size: NA
J: TRBJ1-1
DNA: TGTGCCAGCAGCTTAGCGCGGGGGTGGACTGAAGCTTTCTTT
CDR3: CASSLARGWTEAFF

D: TRBD2
V: TRBV15
size: NA
J: TRBJ2-3
DNA: TGTGCCACCAGCAGAGTGACTAGCGGGAGGTTCACAGATACGCAGTATTTT
CDR3: CATSRVTSGRFTDTQYF

D: TRBD1
V: TRBV4-3
size: NA
J: TRBJ2-1
DNA: TGCGCCAGCAGCCAAGCGGGCAGGGGGCACAATGAGCAGTTCTTC
CDR3: CASSQAGRGHNEQFF

D: TRBD1
V: TRBV18
size: once
J: TRBJ2-2
DNA: TGTGCCAGCTCACCCGACACAGGGGCCGGGGAGCTGTTTTTT
CDR3: CASSPDTGAGELFF

D: NA
V: TRBV4-3
size: NA
J: TRBJ1-2
DNA: TGCGCCAGCAGCCAAGATTTGGGGACACGGCGGAACTATGGCTACACCTTC
CDR3: CASSQDLGTRRNYGYTF

D: NA
V: TRBV29-1
size: once
J: TRBJ2-1
DNA: TGCAGCGTCGCCGGGACTCACGGAGAATCCTACAATGAGCAGTTCTTC
CDR3: CSVAGTHGESYNEQFF

D: TRBD1
V: TRBV6-6
size: few
J: TRBJ2-4
DNA: TGTGCCAGCACCATGGGGACAGCACTAGCCAAAAACATTCAGTACTTC
CDR3: CASTMGTALAKNIQYF

D: TRBD1
V: TRBV30
size: few
J: TRBJ1-3
DNA: TGTGCCTGGAGAGAGACAGGGTCTGGAAACACCATATATTTT
CDR3: CAWRETGSGNTIYF